This T cell receptor beta chain originates from a study of cytomegalovirus exposure and HLA in healthy donors (TCRdb year 2017). As for the study more broadly: An earlier analysis of more than 550 of the donors reported approximately 300 Gb of sequence data and 95 million to 140 million unique TCR beta sequences obtained from 150 million to 200 million T cells. Every repertoire in the discovery cohort had been generated on one and the same sequencing platform. Donor age, sex, ethnicity and CMV serostatus were compiled alongside the repertoire data. Besides the first cohort of 666 subjects, a separate validation cohort made up of 95 to 150 different subjects was used. To predict cytomegalovirus infection status, the study brought together high-throughput TCR immunosequencing, statistical association of individual TCRs with disease status, and machine learning. The study aimed to test whether signatures of past pathogen exposure could be identified by cataloging public T cell receptors. A later genetic analysis took genome-wide SNP genotypes for about 65% of the 666 donors and used that subset as a discovery cohort. The genetic ancestry cluster associated with self-reported Caucasian donors included 80% to 90% of the 398 genotyped donors. The study used immunosequencing to profile the T cell repertoires of approximately 640 subjects and linked those repertoires to cytomegalovirus serostatus. Roughly 5 DR-DQ haplotypes were treated as single units for association and clustering because of strong linkage in the cohort. The number of typed donors differed by locus: 629-630 for A, B, C, DRB1 and DQB1; approximately 520 for DQA1; fewer than 610 for DPA1; and roughly 450 for DPB1. A later analysis re-analyzed previously published TCR beta repertoires from 600 to 850 donors and added high-resolution HLA genotyping to study TCR occurrence patterns. An earlier analysis of 587 of the donors applied high-throughput TCR beta sequencing to assess whether each TCR beta V gene segment acted as functional or pseudogenic. HLA typing covered class I and class II loci at four-digit resolution. On average, approximately 250,000 unique TCR beta nucleotide sequences were sequenced per donor among several hundred genotyped donors of the cohort, with roughly 18% of those sequences being non-productive. An early release covering 550 to 700 HLA-typed donors comprised 300 to 350 gigabases of sequencing data and around 80 million unique TCR sequences. The later analysis used no new phenotypic data to find candidate immune exposures, relying instead on TCR beta sequences and their occurrence across donors. The study at large found these results: Because the 87-base-pair reads could not distinguish some IMGT-functional V segments, including TRBV6-2 and TRBV6-3, those segments were excluded. Assigning TCR associations to individual alleles was difficult when HLA alleles, especially DR and DQ, strongly co-occurred. Most CMV-associated TCR beta chains appeared to be HLA-restricted in a later analysis, and the HLA associations seemed to be driven largely by CMV exposure. A group of highly shared sequence variants was considered likely to be a technical artifact of the sequencing pipeline. A later analysis reported that several top co-occurrence clusters appeared linked to parvovirus B19, influenza, CMV and Epstein-Barr virus. In vitro tests confirmed that three of the cytomegalovirus-associated TCR beta chains recognize cytomegalovirus antigens. In an earlier analysis of around 600 of the donors, most TCR beta V segments were observed in productive rearrangements about 90% or about 30% of the time, broadly matching IMGT annotations. Because HLA typing was missing for some donors at each locus, association tests included only the typed subset. For the cohort, immune exposure information was limited to CMV serostatus. In a later analysis, HLA-associated TCR beta chains were found to be more clonally expanded and to have lower generation probabilities than equally common non-associated chains. A further reported finding was that TCR beta sequences accurately predicted the HLA-A and HLA-B alleles for most subjects in the first cohort. An association between a missense DCLRE1C variant and V-gene and J-gene trimming of TCR beta chains was found in a later genetic analysis and replicated in an independent cohort. Around 16 rarely observed V segments, including chromosome 9 orphons, were excluded from the earlier analysis of approximately 500 of the donors because counts were too low. Specific HLA alleles were associated with 16,951 TCR beta sequences at a false discovery rate of 0.05 in a later analysis. In this cohort, only TCR beta chains were sequenced, and detectable features were limited by the absence of alpha or paired-chain data. In a later analysis, the rate of TCR association differed among HLA loci, with DRB1 alleles having the most associated TCRs and HLA-C alleles having the fewest. In the study, some 180 TCR beta chains were listed as associated with cytomegalovirus. Compared with the approximately 670-donor mean, donors in an Asian-associated ancestry cluster had fewer N-insertions in productive TCRs, according to a later genetic analysis. Linkage disequilibrium might explain the correlated functional status among segregating V segments, but an unknown experimental factor could not be excluded. The authors suggested that the approach could potentially be generalized to other disease states and immunological phenotypes. Most TCR sequences were seen in very few donors, while some public TCRs were found in many individuals. Roughly uniform sequencing depth across donors was assumed in presence/absence analyses, although this assumption may not hold. The classifier was reported to diagnose cytomegalovirus status with high specificity and sensitivity in both the original cohort and the validation cohort.

Libraries were prepared through the immunoSEQ multiplex PCR assay. For the multiplex PCR, a mixture combining 60 forward primers for TCR Vbeta segments and 13 reverse primers for TCR Jbeta segments was used. The CDR3 region of rearranged TCR beta genes was amplified from genomic DNA with a multiplex PCR assay. The amplified TCR beta libraries were sequenced on the Illumina HiSeq System as 87-base-pair reads. In the authors' own workflow: A later analysis counted some 74 million unique TCR beta chains across the 666 repertoires, and roughly 11 million of these chains were shared by at least two donors. Raw reads were error-corrected and collapsed into unique sequences by a nearest-neighbor algorithm in which closely related sequences were merged to remove PCR and sequencing errors. To assign V, D and J gene segments, CDR3 sequences were aligned to IMGT reference sequences. For a sequence to be retained, a match of at least six nucleotides was required to both a V gene segment and a J gene segment. Rearrangements were called productive when the CDR3 lacked stop codons and stayed in frame with V and J; all others were non-productive. Following IMGT convention, CDR3 was defined as the stretch from the second conserved V-encoded cysteine up to the conserved J-encoded phenylalanine. In an earlier analysis of more than 550 of the donors, sequences lacking an unambiguous match to a single V gene segment were excluded. An earlier analysis of several hundred of the donors called V segments functional above 56.7% productive rearrangements and segregating when the between-donor standard deviation exceeded 5%. A statistical classification framework was built to diagnose cytomegalovirus status from the catalog of TCR beta chain sequences. A later analysis assigned V and J genes by comparing TCR nucleotide sequences with IMGT/GENE-DB human TR gene sequences. A later analysis assigned CDR3 sequences and most-parsimonious VDJ recombination scenarios with the TCRdist pipeline. In a later analysis, every TCR beta chain was defined by the combination of its CDR3 amino acid sequence and its V-gene family, and reads without a unique V-gene family were dropped. As a way to deal with suspected cross-contamination and a sequencing artifact, a later analysis dropped 450 to 600 nucleotide sequences that were highly shared and had low generation probability. A later analysis calculated a clonal expansion index for each public chain from normalized within-repertoire ranks of inferred template counts. In a later analysis, generation probabilities were computed using a VDJ recombination model fitted to out-of-frame rearrangements, and the results were checked against IGoR. In a later analysis, TCR-TCR, TCR-HLA and TCR-CMV co-occurrence was scored with hypergeometric tests, and a repertoire-size bias correction was applied to TCR pairs. To estimate false discovery rates, a later analysis permuted the HLA or CMV assignments 20 times. A later analysis grouped co-occurring TCRs with DBSCAN, adding TCRdist sequence similarity when clustering within HLA-allele-positive subsets. For co-occurrence clustering, repertoires with fewer than 30,000 or more than 120,000 public chains were excluded, along with roughly 5 repertoires with anomalous nucleotide sharing. TCRdb provides this immuneACCESS table in a form limited to in-frame rearrangements. Some clones are lacking; in checked studies, under half of them reflect an unresolved V gene, and why the rest are absent is not known. The V and J calls and clone size are taken from that table; D and trimming were inferred from the DNA. Present in this sample are about 120,000 clones, roughly 60% of which were seen just once. 9% to 10% of the sample is held by the ten biggest clonotypes.

For this clone: Its antigen is not yet known. Base qualities are not recorded, but no much larger clone differs from it by a single base.

According to the germline V gene, CDR1 reads SGHRS and CDR2 reads YFSETQ. Germline trimming: 1 base from V, 6 bases from J; junction bases outside gene matches: 5. There are 15 amino acids in the CDR3, from cysteine to phenylalanine inclusive. Of the read, only the CDR3 DNA is kept; its 45 bases are in frame from base 1. The cohort comprised 670 or so healthy bone marrow donors. At the time of sampling, all cohort members were nominally healthy, though unrecorded immune exposures were likely present. The donor tested CMV seropositive and was one of the 289 seropositive cohort members. Each donor provided a peripheral blood sample, and peripheral blood mononuclear cells were used for TCR beta sequencing. Genomic DNA extraction from the blood cell samples was performed with the Qiagen DNeasy Blood Extraction Kit.

The sample consisted of PBMCs. This TCR derives from a man aged 35 to 55 in good health and CMV-seropositive. The rearrangement joined TRBV5-1 to TRBJ2-1, with 9 central nucleotides matching TRBD2. The nucleotide sequence is TGCGCCAGCAGCTTGAGACTAGCGGCAGGCAATGAGCAGTTCTTC. It translates as CASSLRLAAGNEQFF.